This is a list of T cell receptor beta chains from one sample in a study of blood T cells in healthy people across ages. TCRdb passed the 5' RACE reads through MiXCR, listing each CDR3 protein once. This table holds about 1.4 million distinct CDR3 sequences, roughly 59% found once. The sample was blood. The receptors shown here come from a man aged 18 to 29 in good health. The CDR3 runs from the conserved cysteine through the conserved F or W. The D gene is left open where the match is weak. Clone size is given for some rows only: seen once, a few or many times, or a class if the clone is expanded.

V: TRBV13
length: 16
size: -
D: -
J: TRBJ2-7
DNA: TGTGCCAGCAGCTTAGGGCGAGAAGGGCGCTCCTACGAGCAGTACTTC
CDR3: CASSLGREGRSYEQYF

V: TRBV25-1
length: 11
size: -
D: -
J: TRBJ1-2
DNA: TGTGCCAGCAGTGCGCTGGGAGGCTACACCTTC
CDR3: CASSALGGYTF

V: TRBV10-3
length: 15
size: few
D: -
J: TRBJ2-3
DNA: TGTGCCAGCCAAGAGCCGGCTAGATGGGCAGATACGCAGTATTTT
CDR3: CASQEPARWADTQYF

V: TRBV29-1
length: 13
size: few
D: -
J: TRBJ1-2
DNA: TGCAGCGCCTCCTTGGGCGGCGTATATGGCTACACCTTC
CDR3: CSASLGGVYGYTF

V: TRBV20-1
length: 12
size: -
D: -
J: TRBJ2-1
DNA: TGCAGTGCTAGAGTGATCCCAATCGAGCAGTTCTTC
CDR3: CSARVIPIEQFF

V: TRBV10-3
length: 13
size: -
D: -
J: TRBJ2-7
DNA: TGTGCCATCAGTGACGCGGTATCCTACGAGCAGTACTTC
CDR3: CAISDAVSYEQYF

V: TRBV24-1
length: 15
size: once
D: -
J: TRBJ2-1
DNA: TGTGCCACCAGTGATTTGCTAACGTCCTACAATGAGCAGTTCTTC
CDR3: CATSDLLTSYNEQFF

V: TRBV11-2
length: 14
size: -
D: -
J: TRBJ2-1
DNA: TGTGCCAGCAGCTTAGCCCTAGGGCTCTATGAGCAGTTCTTC
CDR3: CASSLALGLYEQFF

V: TRBV13
length: 15
size: -
D: -
J: TRBJ1-1
DNA: TGTGCCAGCAGCGGGGCCAGGGAGAAGAACACTGAAGCTTTCTTT
CDR3: CASSGAREKNTEAFF

V: TRBV10-3
length: 13
size: -
D: -
J: TRBJ1-2
DNA: TGTGCCATCAAAGAAGCGCCGATTGATGGCTACACCTTC
CDR3: CAIKEAPIDGYTF

V: TRBV4-1
length: 12
size: -
D: -
J: TRBJ2-1
DNA: TGCGCCAGCAGCCAAGACGGACAGAAGCAGTTCTTC
CDR3: CASSQDGQKQFF

V: TRBV29-1
length: 13
size: few
D: -
J: TRBJ1-2
DNA: TGCAGCGGGGGCGGGGGGCAGGACTATGGCTACACCTTC
CDR3: CSGGGGQDYGYTF